This T cell receptor beta chain originates from a study of T cells in Graves' hyperthyroidism and ophthalmopathy. For Graves' hyperthyroidism to be stable, ophthalmopathy could not progress within 18 months. Patients were excluded for uncontrolled infection, other autoimmune disease, pregnancy or lactation. The PBMCs were sourced from fresh peripheral blood (approximately 10 ml). RNA transcripts were the template for amplifying TCR beta CDR3 regions. The TCR CDR3 first-round RT-PCR relied on the HTBI primer set. One entry per CDR3 protein results from TCRdb running MiXCR on the multiplex PCR reads. The data show around 800,000 distinct CDR3 sequences, about two fifths seen once. This clonotype has a count of ten or more. The CDR3 is 13 residues long. The V end lost 5 bases, the J end lost 1 base, and 9 bases lay between the germline ends. Per the germline V gene, CDR1 is ENHRY and CDR2 is SYGVKD.

The source is a man in his late teens or twenties with Graves' hyperthyroidism. J is TRBJ2-7 and V is TRBV10-3; D unclear. Sequencing was done on a sample of blood. Here the CDR3 reads CAISSRSSYEQYF. The CDR3 DNA sequence: TGTGCCATCAGTAGTAGATCGTCCTACGAGCAGTACTTC.